A single sample gave rise to the 5 T cell receptor beta chains below, sequenced in a study of CD8+CD57+ T cells in acquired aplastic anemia. The template for TCR beta VDJ and CDR3 sequence profiling was genomic DNA. MiXCR, run by TCRdb on the reads, gives a single entry per CDR3 protein. The repertoire holds 150,000 to 200,000 distinct CDR3 sequences, with approximately 46% as singletons. The specimen sequenced was sorted CD4+, CD8+, or CD8+CD57+ T cells (not recorded which) from PBMCs. The receptors originated from a human donor in good health.

In this sample, this clonotype turned up many times. CDR3 nucleotide sequence: TGTGCCAGCAGCTTAGTAGGGGGAGGTGACTATGGCTACACCTTC. This sequence encodes CASSLVGGGDYGYTF. This chain connects TRBV7-2 to TRBJ1-2, with a possible D match to TRBD1 (6 bases). The V end lost 1 base, the J end lost 3 bases, and 12 bases lay between the germline ends. Germline V gene data show CDR1 as SGHTA and CDR2 as FQGNSA. The CDR3 loop spans 15 amino acids.

The chain employs TRBV19 and TRBJ1-4, with 9 nucleotides matching TRBD1. The CDR3 is 13 amino acids. The V gene's germline CDR1 is LNHDA and CDR2 SQIVND (reference sequence). J lost 8 bases, V lost 10 bases, and 8 bases had no gene match. The CDR3 DNA reads as TGTGCCACGGGACAGGGCGAGCGGGAAAAACTGTTTTTT. This codes for CATGQGEREKLFF.

This chain joins TRBV19 and TRBJ1-2; D remains ambiguous. This CDR3 has 13 amino acids. Trimming removed 8 bases from V and 8 bases from J, with 18 bases in between. The germline V gene has CDR1 LNHDA and CDR2 SQIVND (reference sequence). The CDR3 protein is CASSPGPIGGYTF. CDR3 nucleotide sequence: TGTGCCAGTTCTCCCGGGCCCATCGGGGGCTACACCTTC. The full variable domain, with the rest looked up from reference TRBV19 and TRBJ1-2, is DGGITQSPKYLFRKEGQNVTLSCEQNLNHDAMYWYRQDPGQGLRLIYYSQIVNDFQKGDIAEGYSVSREKKESFPLTVTSAQKNPTAFYLCASSPGPIGGYTFGSGTRLTVV.

CDR3 residues: CASSRGEGSHEQYF. Written as DNA, the CDR3 is TGCGCCAGCAGCCGGGGAGAGGGGAGCCACGAGCAGTACTTC. The chain combines TRBV4-1 with TRBJ2-7, with D perhaps given as TRBD1 or TRBD2 (5 bases each). The CDR3 totals 14 residues. Germline CDR1 and CDR2: MGHRA and YSYEKL. Trimming took 4 bases from V and 5 from J, leaving 15 bases between them.

V usage is TRBV25-1 and J usage is TRBJ2-3; 9 nucleotides match TRBD2. From germline, CDR1 is MGHDK and CDR2 SYGVNS. V lost 0 bases and J lost 2; bases outside the gene matches: 3. The CDR3 consists of 16 residues. The CDR3 nucleotides read TGTGCCAGCAGTGAATACGCGGGGGGGTTCACAGATACGCAGTATTTT. Translating it yields CASSEYAGGFTDTQYF.